These 12 T cell receptor beta chains were sequenced from one sample in a study of blood T cell repertoires in COVID-19 (dated by TCRdb to between 2020 and 2021). Library method: the immunoSEQ multiplex PCR assay. Entries here come from immuneACCESS through TCRdb and include only in-frame sequences with V and J called. Some clones fail to appear in such tables; in the studies checked, an unresolved V gene covers under half of the shortfall, and the cause of the remainder is unknown. The table for this sample lists approximately 200,000 clones; roughly 83% of them were counted only once. Jointly, the top ten make up almost 6% of the sample. Sequencing was carried out using peripheral blood. These receptors came from a woman aged 40 to 50 with COVID-19, enrolled during active disease.

The chain joins TRBV18 to TRBJ2-5; 8 bases align to TRBD1. The germline CDR1 and CDR2 sequences are KGHSH and LQKENI. The CDR3 totals 14 residues. With V trimmed by 6 bases and J by 5 bases, 8 bases remained unmatched. In DNA form, the CDR3 reads TGTGCCAGCTCCCCCGTAGGACAGGGCGAGACCCAGTACTTC. Amino acids: CASSPVGQGETQYF.

The chain has TRBV5-4 and TRBJ1-1; D is unresolved. The germline CDR1 and CDR2 sequences are SGHNT and YYREEE (reference sequence). The CDR3 spans 11 residues. V was cut by 2 bases and J by 8 bases, with 7 bases left in between. The CDR3 loop reads CASSFGSEAFF. The CDR3 DNA is TGTGCCAGCAGCTTCGGTAGCGAAGCTTTCTTT.

The CDR3 sequence is CASSLPGGTEAFF. As DNA, the CDR3 is TGTGCCAGCTCACTACCAGGGGGCACTGAAGCTTTCTTT. The J gene is TRBJ1-1, the V gene TRBV18, with TRBD1 identical over 7 bases. The V gene end was trimmed by 4 bases and the J gene end by 4 bases; junction bases not matched to a gene: 3. Germline V CDR1 and CDR2: KGHSH, LQKENI. The CDR3 is 13 residues long.

This chain uses TRBV19 with TRBJ2-2, with TRBD2 matching over 9 bases. V gave up 5 bases and J gave up 2 bases; unmatched junction bases: 6. Germline CDR1 reads LNHDA; CDR2 reads SQIVND (reference sequence). CDR3 length: 16 residues. In nucleotides, the CDR3 is TGTGCCAGTAGTGCCGGGACTAGCATCAACACCGGGGAGCTGTTTTTT. It is translated as CASSAGTSINTGELFF.

The chain recombines TRBV6-6 with TRBJ1-5; 8 bases are a match to TRBD1. Per germline, CDR1 MNHNY and CDR2 SVGAGI (reference sequence). Germline trimming cut 6 bases from V and 5 bases from J; bases unmatched to any gene: 9. This CDR3 contains 15 residues. The DNA for the CDR3 is TGTGCCAGCAGCACTCCGACAGGGGCCCATCAGCCCCAGCATTTT. It yields the protein CASSTPTGAHQPQHF.

The chain has TRBV5-4 and TRBJ2-1; possible D gene TRBD2, 6 bases. From germline, CDR1 is SGHNT and CDR2 YYREEE (reference sequence). Trimming shortened V by 1 base and J by 10 bases, and 9 bases separated the two germline ends. The CDR3 is made up of 12 amino acids. The CDR3 DNA sequence: TGTGCCAGCAGCTTGTTCGGGAGCGAGCAGTTCTTC. Translation gives CASSLFGSEQFF.

The chain carries TRBV18 and TRBJ2-7; the D gene is possibly TRBD2 (5 bases). This CDR3 region has 14 residues. V gave up 8 bases and J gave up 5 bases, with 19 bases separating them. The germline CDR1 and CDR2 sequences are KGHSH and LQKENI. This chain's CDR3 is CASHTGTGYHEQYF. In DNA form, the CDR3 reads TGTGCCAGCCATACCGGAACGGGATATCACGAGCAGTACTTC.

The rearrangement links TRBV14 to TRBJ2-1; TRBD2 matches at 11 bases. Per germline, CDR1 SGHDN and CDR2 FVKESK. The CDR3 runs 17 residues. After removal of 5 bases from V and 6 bases from J, the junction contained 12 bases not matched to a gene. CDR3 sequence (DNA): TGTGCCAGCAGCTTTTTTCTTAGCGGGGGGGCCCTCAATGAGCAGTTCTTC. Protein product: CASSFFLSGGALNEQFF.

This clone was seen only a few times. Other nucleotide sequences in the sample specify the same CDR3. This chain connects TRBV5-1 to TRBJ1-5; 7 positions match TRBD1. The J segment lost 4 bases and the V segment lost 4 bases, leaving 5 bases of the junction unmatched. The CDR3 sequence is 14 residues long. Germline V gene lookup returns CDR1 SGHRS and CDR2 YFSETQ. As DNA, the CDR3 is TGCGCCAGCAGCCCCGGGACAGCTAATCAGCCCCAGCATTTT. Translation: CASSPGTANQPQHF.

The chain recombines TRBV7-2 with TRBJ2-3, with TRBD2 matching over 8 bases. After removal of 2 bases from V and 3 bases from J, the junction contained 4 bases not matched to a gene. CDR1 is SGHTA, CDR2 FQGNSA, per germline. The CDR3 is made up of 15 amino acids. The CDR3 loop reads CASSLHGGGTDTQYF. In DNA, the CDR3 is TGTGCCAGCAGCTTACACGGGGGGGGGACAGATACGCAGTATTTT.

The chain has TRBV5-8 and TRBJ1-5; 7 bases are a match to TRBD1. CDR1 is SGHTS, CDR2 YDEGEE, per germline. V dropped 3 bases and J dropped 7; count of bases not matched to a gene: 7. There are 14 residues in the CDR3. The CDR3 nucleotides read TGTGCCAGCAGCTGGGACAGCGTTCCCCAGCCCCAGCATTTT. Amino acid sequence: CASSWDSVPQPQHF. Together with reference TRBV5-8 and TRBJ1-5, the CDR3 gives the full variable domain: EAGVTQSPTHLIKTRGQQATLRCSPISGHTSVYWYQQALGLGLQFLLWYDEGEERNRGNFPPRFSGRQFPNYSSELNVNALELEDSALYLCASSWDSVPQPQHFGDGTRLSIL.

The CDR3 loop is CASSLEGGGLADTQYF. The CDR3 DNA reads TGTGCCAGCAGCTTAGAAGGGGGAGGGCTCGCAGATACGCAGTATTTT. This rearrangement joins TRBV7-6 to TRBJ2-3; a possible D gene is TRBD2 (7 bases). The CDR3 length is 16 residues. The V gene lost 1 base and the J gene lost 4 bases, with 15 bases spanning the gap. CDR1 SGHVS and CDR2 FNYEAQ come from the germline V gene.